This record concerns one T cell receptor (beta chain) sequence. The CDR3 has 13 residues. V dropped 7 bases and J dropped 8; count of bases not matched to a gene: 8. The germline CDR1 and CDR2 sequences are MNHEY and SVGAGI. This entry is derived from a study of blood T cell repertoires in COVID-19. Across the study: Acute and convalescent COVID-19 specimens originated in the United States, Italy and Spain. PBMCs, B-cell-depleted T cells, or T cells were the source of the cDNA or gDNA that made up the material.

In the original workflow: Estimated nucleated cell counts came from reference gene primer amplification. Produced via immunoSEQ multiplex PCR; TCRdb's table is partial and in-frame only. Clonal size and the V and J genes are those of that table, whereas D and trimming came from the DNA. The sample records tens of thousands of clones, 60% to 80% being singletons. The chain carries TRBV6-5 and TRBJ1-2, with 9 bases matching TRBD1. The clonotype was recovered from a human donor in a cohort sampled during active COVID-19. The sequencing sample was made of peripheral blood. CDR3 in amino acids: CASKGQGLWGYTF. DNA of the CDR3: TGTGCCAGCAAGGGACAGGGTTTGTGGGGCTACACCTTC.